The 21 T cell receptor beta chains reported below all come from one sample, sequenced in a study of blood T cell repertoires in COVID-19. Libraries were prepared by immunoSEQ multiplex PCR; TCRdb keeps only in-frame clonotypes and omits some of them. The table shows about 380,000 clones, with about 90% occurring only once. The sample taken for sequencing was PBMCs or T cells enriched from blood (not recorded which). The source is a man aged 25-45 years who had recovered from COVID-19.

This rearrangement joins TRBV11-2 to TRBJ2-5; TRBD2 matches at 9 bases. CDR1 and CDR2 from the germline V gene are SGHAT and FQNNGV. CDR3 size: 16 residues. V lost 3 bases, J lost 2 bases, and 7 bases stayed unmatched. The CDR3 is CASSFGSGGLQETQYF. CDR3 coding DNA: TGTGCCAGCAGCTTCGGTAGCGGGGGATTACAAGAGACCCAGTACTTC. The whole variable domain, remainder taken from reference TRBV11-2 and TRBJ2-5, is EAGVAQSPRYKIIEKRQSVAFWCNPISGHATLYWYQQILGQGPKLLIQFQNNGVVDDSQLPKDRFSAERLKGVDSTLKIQPAKLEDSAVYLCASSFGSGGLQETQYFGPGTRLLVL.

The chain joins TRBV5-1 to TRBJ2-3, with D maybe TRBD2 (6 bases). Germline CDR1 and CDR2: SGHRS and YFSETQ. V was pared by 6 bases and J by 6 bases, with 20 bases between. The CDR3 has 15 amino acids. In DNA, the CDR3 is TGCGCCAGCACCTTAGGCGGGGATAGTGGGGATACGCAGTATTTT. Protein: CASTLGGDSGDTQYF.

The chain links TRBV30 to TRBJ1-1; D is possibly TRBD1 (5 bases). This CDR3 is 11 amino acids long. Germline lookup yields CDR1 GTSNPN and CDR2 SVGIG (reference sequence). V lost 2 bases and J lost 12, with 13 bases in between. The CDR3 is CAWSINRWTFF. CDR3 bases: TGTGCCTGGAGTATTAACAGGTGGACTTTCTTT.

This sequence joins TRBV19 and TRBJ1-2, with unresolved D. The CDR3 loop spans 12 amino acids. The germline V gene encodes CDR1 LNHDA and CDR2 SQIVND (reference sequence). Trimming stripped 5 bases from V and 4 bases from J, with 8 bases between. The CDR3, as DNA: TGTGCCAGTAGTGAACAACGCTATGGCTACACCTTC. This encodes CASSEQRYGYTF.

A few counts support this clone. This chain uses TRBV19 with TRBJ2-3; 10 positions match TRBD2. This CDR3 is built from 16 residues. Germline-derived CDR1 and CDR2 are LNHDA and SQIVND (reference sequence). Unmatched junction bases numbered 12, after V lost 7 bases and J lost 5 bases. The CDR3 loop reads CASTTSRAGGRDTQYF. As DNA, the CDR3 is TGTGCCAGTACCACTTCGAGAGCGGGGGGGCGAGATACGCAGTATTTT.

This clone was detected once. The chain recombines TRBV5-5 with TRBJ1-2; 8 bases agree with TRBD1. J gave up 8 bases and V 4 bases, and 13 bases lay outside the gene matches. This CDR3 region has 15 residues. CDR1 SGHKS and CDR2 YYEKEE come from the germline V gene (reference sequence). The DNA of the CDR3 is TGTGCCAGCAGCCAACCTCCGGGACAGGTGTTCGGCTACACCTTC. It yields the protein CASSQPPGQVFGYTF.

The table lists this clone with a few counts. This chain uses TRBV5-1 with TRBJ1-1, with 9 bases lining up with TRBD1. This CDR3 comprises 14 residues. Germline trimming cut 3 bases from V and 1 base from J; bases unmatched to any gene: 1. Germline CDR1 is SGHRS and CDR2 is YFSETQ. CDR3 nucleotide sequence: TGCGCCAGCAGCTCGACAGGGGGGAACACTGAAGCTTTCTTT. This encodes CASSSTGGNTEAFF.

The genes are TRBV25-1 and TRBJ1-2; 7 bases line up with TRBD1. V trimming: 4 bases; J trimming: 3 bases; junction bases outside the gene matches: 2. The germline V gene encodes CDR1 MGHDK and CDR2 SYGVNS. The CDR3 runs to 13 residues. DNA for the CDR3: TGTGCCAGCAGTGGACAGGGAGACTATGGCTACACCTTC. It specifies CASSGQGDYGYTF.

The chain has TRBV29-1 and TRBJ1-2; TRBD1 aligns across 7 bases. The CDR3 length is 13 residues. Germline V gene sequence: CDR1 SQVTM, CDR2 ANQGSEA. V lost 6 bases, J lost 2 bases, and 6 bases stayed unmatched. The CDR3 DNA reads TGCAGCGTCGGAACAGGGGTAAACTATGGCTACACCTTC. Its protein is CSVGTGVNYGYTF.

This clone was counted once. The rearrangement joins TRBV30 to TRBJ1-6; D perhaps matches TRBD1 (6 bases). Germline V gene sequence: CDR1 GTSNPN, CDR2 SVGIG (reference sequence). V lost 2 bases to trimming and J lost 7 bases, with 12 bases between them. The CDR3 is 14 amino acids. The CDR3 bases are TGTGCCTGGAGTATCACCAGGGGCAATTCACCCCTCCACTTT. Protein: CAWSITRGNSPLHF.

The chain recombines TRBV29-1 with TRBJ2-1; D is possibly TRBD1 (6 bases). CDR1 is SQVTM, CDR2 ANQGSEA, per germline. CDR3 length equals 13 residues. V gave up 8 bases and J gave up 6 bases, with 17 bases separating them. The CDR3 is CSLQPQGPNEQFF. The CDR3 DNA reads as TGCAGCTTACAGCCACAGGGACCCAATGAGCAGTTCTTC.

This rearrangement joins TRBV29-1 to TRBJ1-4; 10 bases fit TRBD1. This CDR3 spans 11 amino acids. J gave up 11 bases and V 4 bases, and 1 base lay outside the gene matches. Germline V CDR1 and CDR2: SQVTM, ANQGSEA. CDR3 amino acids: CSVVDRGKLFF. The CDR3, as DNA: TGCAGCGTTGTGGACAGGGGGAAACTGTTTTTT.

The chain has TRBV7-7 and TRBJ2-5; maybe TRBD1 (6 bases). The germline CDR1 and CDR2 sequences are SSHAT and FNYEAQ (reference sequence). This CDR3 region has 14 residues. The CDR3 region is CASRQGLGAETQYF. The CDR3 DNA sequence: TGTGCTAGCCGGCAGGGGCTGGGGGCGGAGACCCAGTACTTC.

The chain employs TRBV4-2 and TRBJ2-1; 7 positions agree with TRBD2. Trimming cost V 0 bases and J 4 bases; bases outside gene matches: 6. In germline, CDR1 is LGHNA, CDR2 YNFKEQ. The CDR3 is made up of 16 amino acids. For the CDR3, the DNA is TGTGCCAGCAGCCAAGACGCAGCGGGGTCATACAATGAGCAGTTCTTC. It encodes CASSQDAAGSYNEQFF.

The chain combines TRBV18 with TRBJ1-6; D perhaps matches TRBD1 (6 bases). The CDR3 loop spans 16 amino acids. Germline V gives CDR1 KGHSH, CDR2 LQKENI. Trimming shortened V by 0 bases and J by 6 bases, and 12 bases separated the two germline ends. Here the CDR3 reads CASSPPNDRTNSPLHF. Written as DNA, the CDR3 is TGTGCCAGCTCACCACCTAACGACAGGACTAATTCACCCCTCCACTTT.

J is TRBJ2-3 and V is TRBV19, with 9 bases fitting TRBD2. With V trimmed by 0 bases and J by 1 base, 5 bases remained unmatched. Germline lookup yields CDR1 LNHDA and CDR2 SQIVND (reference sequence). The CDR3 totals 17 residues. CDR3 coding DNA: TGTGCCAGTAGTATAGATCTGGGCGGGGGGGGCACAGATACGCAGTATTTT. Amino acid sequence: CASSIDLGGGGTDTQYF.

The chain is built from TRBV11-2 and TRBJ1-1; a weak D match, TRBD1 (5 bases). The CDR3 consists of 15 residues. Germline CDR1 is SGHAT and CDR2 is FQNNGV. V gave up 2 bases and J gave up 3 bases, with 13 bases separating them. DNA for the CDR3: TGTGCCAGCAGCTTATCGCCAGGGCGAGACACTGAAGCTTTCTTT. This codes for CASSLSPGRDTEAFF.

The CDR3 nucleotides are TGTGCCAGCAGCCCCTCGACAGGGGGTATTAGCTATGGCTACACCTTC. This translates into CASSPSTGGISYGYTF. This rearrangement joins TRBV5-5 to TRBJ1-2, with 9 bases matching TRBD1. CDR1 is SGHKS, CDR2 YYEKEE, per germline (reference sequence). The V and J ends lost 4 bases and 4 bases, in that order; junction bases with no gene match: 11. This CDR3 contains 16 residues.

This chain connects TRBV6-2 or TRBV6-3 to TRBJ2-2, with 8 bases lining up with TRBD1. Germline V lookup: CDR1 MNHEY, CDR2 SVGEGT. V was clipped by 5 bases and J by 1 base; unmatched bases: 3. This CDR3 contains 15 residues. The CDR3: CASSKGQVNTGELFF. The CDR3 DNA is TGTGCCAGCAGTAAGGGACAGGTGAACACCGGGGAGCTGTTTTTT.

The chain couples TRBV4-3 to TRBJ2-1; 9 bases match TRBD2. The trim removed 3 bases at V and 4 bases at J, leaving 4 bases unmatched. The CDR3 is made up of 15 amino acids. Germline loops: CDR1 LGHNA, CDR2 YSLEER. CDR3 in amino acids: CASSHAGGEYNEQFF. Here the CDR3 DNA reads TGCGCCAGCAGCCATGCGGGGGGGGAATACAATGAGCAGTTCTTC.

The chain recombines TRBV29-1 with TRBJ2-3; D may be TRBD1 (6 bases). The germline V gene encodes CDR1 SQVTM and CDR2 ANQGSEA. V shed 3 bases and J shed 5 bases, with 18 bases lying between them. The CDR3 sequence is 15 residues long. The CDR3 DNA follows: TGCAGCGTTGACCTTACAGGGCCTCGCGGAGATACGCAGTATTTT. Encoded protein: CSVDLTGPRGDTQYF.